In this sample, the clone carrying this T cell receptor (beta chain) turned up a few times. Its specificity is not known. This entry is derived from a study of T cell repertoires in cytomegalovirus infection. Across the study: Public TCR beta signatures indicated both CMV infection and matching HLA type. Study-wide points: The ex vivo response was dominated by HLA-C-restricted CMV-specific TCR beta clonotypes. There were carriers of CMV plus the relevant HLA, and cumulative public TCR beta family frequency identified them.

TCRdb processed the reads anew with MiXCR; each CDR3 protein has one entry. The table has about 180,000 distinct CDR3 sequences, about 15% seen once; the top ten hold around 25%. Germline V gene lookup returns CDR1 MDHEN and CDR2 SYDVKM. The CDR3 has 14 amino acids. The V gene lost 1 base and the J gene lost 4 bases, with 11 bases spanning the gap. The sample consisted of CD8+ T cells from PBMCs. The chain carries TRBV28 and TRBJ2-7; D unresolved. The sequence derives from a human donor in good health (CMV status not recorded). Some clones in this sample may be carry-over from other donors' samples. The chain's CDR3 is CASSLLGSRYEQYF. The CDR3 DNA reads TGTGCCAGCAGTTTATTGGGTAGTAGGTACGAGCAGTACTTC.